This is a list of T cell receptor beta chains from one sample in a study of Graves' ophthalmopathy and Graves' hyperthyroidism. TCRdb called the multiplex PCR reads again in MiXCR, with one record for every CDR3 protein. The sample shows tens of thousands of distinct CDR3 sequences, approximately 47% of them seen only once. The specimen sequenced was peripheral blood. The origin of the receptors is an adult woman with Graves' ophthalmopathy. CDR3s include the opening cysteine and the closing phenylalanine or tryptophan. The D gene is left open where the match is weak. Expanded clones are given a class, and other clones once, few, many or no size at all.

-	-	TRBV24-1	TRBJ2-4	CANNRDKNIQYF	TGTGCCAACAACAGGGACAAAAACATTCAGTACTTC
-	few	TRBV24-1	TRBJ1-1	CATSPGANTEAFF	TGTGCCACCAGCCCAGGGGCGAACACTGAAGCTTTCTTT
-	many	TRBV28	TRBJ1-2	CASTRAPLNYGYTF	TGTGCCAGCACTCGGGCCCCTCTAAACTATGGCTACACCTTC
-	-	TRBV20-1	TRBJ2-6	CSADGGGANVLTF	TGCAGTGCGGACGGTGGAGGGGCCAACGTCCTGACTTTC
TRBD2	many	TRBV7-2	TRBJ2-2	CASSSGTSGGSNTGELFF	TGTGCCAGCAGCTCAGGGACTAGCGGGGGGAGTAACACCGGGGAGCTGTTTTTT
-	many	TRBV5-6	TRBJ2-5	CASSLQGETQYF	TGTGCCAGCAGCTTGCAGGGGGAGACCCAGTACTTC
-	-	TRBV20-1	TRBJ2-3	CSARVAGSNTDTQYF	TGCAGTGCTAGAGTTGCGGGATCGAACACAGATACGCAGTATTTT
-	many	TRBV14	TRBJ2-7	CASSRNFYEQYF	TGTGCCAGCAGCCGCAACTTCTACGAGCAGTACTTC
TRBD2	-	TRBV7-3	TRBJ2-5	CASSGLGGQETQYF	TGTGCCAGCAGCGGATTGGGGGGGCAAGAGACCCAGTACTTC
TRBD2	-	TRBV10-3	TRBJ2-2	CAISESTSGSLGTGELFF	TGTGCCATCAGTGAGTCGACCAGCGGGAGTTTAGGGACCGGGGAGCTGTTTTTT
-	-	TRBV14	TRBJ2-7	CASSPDRPPYEQYF	TGTGCCAGCAGCCCGGACAGACCCCCCTACGAGCAGTACTTC